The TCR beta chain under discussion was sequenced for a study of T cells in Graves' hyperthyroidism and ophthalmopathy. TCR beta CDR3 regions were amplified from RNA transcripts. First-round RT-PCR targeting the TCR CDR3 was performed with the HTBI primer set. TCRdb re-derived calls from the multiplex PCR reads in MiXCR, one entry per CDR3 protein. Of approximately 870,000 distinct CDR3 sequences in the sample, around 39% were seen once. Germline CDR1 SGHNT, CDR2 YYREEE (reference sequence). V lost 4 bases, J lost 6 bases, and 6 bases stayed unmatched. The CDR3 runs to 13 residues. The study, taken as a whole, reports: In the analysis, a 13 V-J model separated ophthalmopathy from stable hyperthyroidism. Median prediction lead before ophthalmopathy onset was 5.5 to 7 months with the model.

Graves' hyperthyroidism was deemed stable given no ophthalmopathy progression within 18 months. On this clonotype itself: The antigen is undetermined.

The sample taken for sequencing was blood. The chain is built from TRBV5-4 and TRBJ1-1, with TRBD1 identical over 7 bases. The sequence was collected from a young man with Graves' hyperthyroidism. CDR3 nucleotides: TGTGCCAGCAGCCGCGACAGGGTATCTGAAGCTTTCTTT. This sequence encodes CASSRDRVSEAFF.